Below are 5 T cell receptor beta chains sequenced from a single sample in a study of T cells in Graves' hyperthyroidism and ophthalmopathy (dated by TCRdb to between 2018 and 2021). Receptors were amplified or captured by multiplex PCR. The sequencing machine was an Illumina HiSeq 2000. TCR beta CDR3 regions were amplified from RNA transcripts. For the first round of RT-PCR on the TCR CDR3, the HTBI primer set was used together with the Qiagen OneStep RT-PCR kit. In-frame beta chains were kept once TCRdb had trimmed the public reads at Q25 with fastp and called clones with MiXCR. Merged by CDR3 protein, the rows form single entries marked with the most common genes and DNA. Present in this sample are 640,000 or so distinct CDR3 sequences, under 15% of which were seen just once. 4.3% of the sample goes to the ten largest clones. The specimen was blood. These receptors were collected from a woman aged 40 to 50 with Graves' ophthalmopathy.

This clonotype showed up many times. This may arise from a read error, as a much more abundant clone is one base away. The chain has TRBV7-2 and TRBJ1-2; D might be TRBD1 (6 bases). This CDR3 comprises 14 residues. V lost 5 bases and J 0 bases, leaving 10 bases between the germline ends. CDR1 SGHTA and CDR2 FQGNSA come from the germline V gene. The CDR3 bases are TGTGCCAGCAGCCGAGGACAGACTAACTATGGCTACACCTTC. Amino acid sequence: CASSRGQTNYGYTF.

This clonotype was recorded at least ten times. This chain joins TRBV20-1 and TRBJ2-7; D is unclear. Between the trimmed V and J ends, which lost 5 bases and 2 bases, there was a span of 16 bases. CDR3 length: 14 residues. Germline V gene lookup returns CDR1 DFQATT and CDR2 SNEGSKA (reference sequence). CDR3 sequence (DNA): TGCAGTGCTCCGCCCGGCGGCCGCCCCTACGAGCAGTACTTC. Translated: CSAPPGGRPYEQYF.

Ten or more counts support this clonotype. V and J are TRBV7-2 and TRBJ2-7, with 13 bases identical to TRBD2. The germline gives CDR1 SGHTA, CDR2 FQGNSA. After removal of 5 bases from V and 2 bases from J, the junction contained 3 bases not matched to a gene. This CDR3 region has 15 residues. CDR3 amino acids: CASSRTSGGAYEQYF. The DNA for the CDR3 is TGTGCCAGCAGCCGGACTAGCGGGGGAGCCTACGAGCAGTACTTC. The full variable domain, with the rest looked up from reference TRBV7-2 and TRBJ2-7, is GAGVSQSPSNKVTEKGKDVELRCDPISGHTALYWYRQSLGQGLEFLIYFQGNSAPDKSGLPSDRFSAERTGGSVSTLTIQRTQQEDSAVYLCASSRTSGGAYEQYFGPGTRLTVT.

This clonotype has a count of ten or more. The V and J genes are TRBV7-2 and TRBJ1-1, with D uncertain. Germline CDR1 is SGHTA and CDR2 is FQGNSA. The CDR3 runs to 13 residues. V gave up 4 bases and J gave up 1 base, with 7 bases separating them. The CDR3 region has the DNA TGTGCCAGCAGCTCCTGGGGGAACACTGAAGCTTTCTTT. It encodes CASSSWGNTEAFF.

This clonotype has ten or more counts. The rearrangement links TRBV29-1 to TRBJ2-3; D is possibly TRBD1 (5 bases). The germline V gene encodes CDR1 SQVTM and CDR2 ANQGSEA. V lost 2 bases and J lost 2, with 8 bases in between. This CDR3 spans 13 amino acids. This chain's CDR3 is CSVEKTDTDTQYF. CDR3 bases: TGCAGCGTTGAAAAGACAGACACAGATACGCAGTATTTT.